Below, 30 T cell receptor beta chains from the same sample are listed, as sequenced in a study of technical replicates of blood from several donors. TCRdb's copy holds only in-frame clones and misses some; the assay was immunoSEQ multiplex PCR. The sample carries more than 90,000 clones, 95% recorded once. The sequenced sample was T cells isolated from PBMCs. The receptors come from a human donor in good health.

The chain couples TRBV10-3 to TRBJ2-3; perhaps TRBD2 as D (6 bases). The V and J ends lost 6 bases and 0 bases respectively, with 10 bases between them. The germline gives CDR1 ENHRY, CDR2 SYGVKD. The CDR3 runs to 14 residues. The CDR3 sequence: CAIRAGLSTDTQYF. In DNA form, the CDR3 reads TGTGCCATCAGGGCGGGATTGAGCACAGATACGCAGTATTTT.

J is TRBJ2-3 and V is TRBV5-1, with D uncertain. The V end was cut by 8 bases, the J end by 1 base, with 14 bases between. This CDR3 is built from 14 residues. CDR1 is SGHRS and CDR2 is YFSETQ in the germline V gene. The CDR3 coding sequence is TGCGCCAGTGCCCTTACAGAAGGCACAGATACGCAGTATTTT. Amino acids: CASALTEGTDTQYF.

This clone came up once. The chain couples TRBV4-2 to TRBJ1-4; tentative D call: TRBD1 (5 bases). This CDR3 has 17 residues. CDR1 LGHNA and CDR2 YNFKEQ come from the germline V gene. V lost 0 bases to trimming and J lost 8 bases, with 19 bases between them. In nucleotides, the CDR3 is TGTGCCAGCAGCCAAGATCCTCGGGACTTCAGCGGGGAAAAACTGTTTTTT. This translates into CASSQDPRDFSGEKLFF.

The V call is TRBV6-1, the J call TRBJ1-2; D unresolved. Trimming removed 5 bases from V and 5 bases from J, with 9 bases in between. Looked up from germline, CDR1 is MNHNS and CDR2 is SASEGT. This CDR3 is 12 amino acids long. CDR3 bases: TGTGCCAGCAGTCCCGGCGGTTATGGCTACACCTTC. It specifies CASSPGGYGYTF.

The V and J genes are TRBV6-5 and TRBJ1-6; D is uncertain. The CDR3 runs 15 residues. Germline lookup yields CDR1 MNHEY and CDR2 SVGAGI. Trimming removed 2 bases at V and 7 bases at J, with 12 bases between. In nucleotides, the CDR3 is TGTGCCAGCAGTTACGGAGGGTTTGGCAATTCACCCCTCCACTTT. Its translation: CASSYGGFGNSPLHF.

This clone was counted many times. The CDR3 spells CASSQNTGTGTTEAFF. The CDR3 DNA sequence: TGTGCCAGCAGCCAAAATACCGGGACAGGGACCACTGAAGCTTTCTTT. The V call is TRBV5-8, the J call TRBJ1-1, with 9 bases that match TRBD1. The junction had 11 bases not matched to a gene; V was cut back by 4 bases and J by 4 bases. The CDR3 runs 16 residues. Germline V gives CDR1 SGHTS, CDR2 YDEGEE.

The chain recombines TRBV5-8 with TRBJ2-7, with D unclear. Trimming shortened V by 5 bases and J by 2 bases, and 17 bases separated the two germline ends. The CDR3 consists of 15 residues. Germline V gene sequence: CDR1 SGHTS, CDR2 YDEGEE. CDR3 region: CASRSRDSPPYEQYF. CDR3 in DNA: TGTGCCAGCAGATCCCGCGACTCCCCTCCCTACGAGCAGTACTTC. Combining the CDR3 with reference TRBV5-8 and TRBJ2-7 gives the whole variable domain EAGVTQSPTHLIKTRGQQATLRCSPISGHTSVYWYQQALGLGLQFLLWYDEGEERNRGNFPPRFSGRQFPNYSSELNVNALELEDSALYLCASRSRDSPPYEQYFGPGTRLTVT.

The chain carries TRBV4-2 and TRBJ2-7; 11 bases align to TRBD2. Unmatched junction bases numbered 12, after V lost 3 bases and J lost 2 bases. CDR1 and CDR2 from the germline V gene are LGHNA and YNFKEQ. This CDR3 region has 18 residues. The chain's CDR3 is CASSHEPPTSGSTYEQYF. Here the CDR3 DNA reads TGTGCCAGCAGCCACGAACCCCCAACTAGCGGGAGCACCTACGAGCAGTACTTC.

This clone was detected a few times. The genes are TRBV5-1 and TRBJ1-1, with D unresolved. The CDR3 runs 16 residues. V lost 2 bases, J lost 2 bases, and 16 bases lay in between. CDR1 is SGHRS, CDR2 YFSETQ, per germline. The CDR3 DNA sequence: TGCGCCAGCAGCTTCGTGGCTTTGGTCTCCAACACTGAAGCTTTCTTT. It specifies CASSFVALVSNTEAFF.

This clone appeared once. The V gene is TRBV7-9, the J gene TRBJ2-7, with TRBD1 identical over 7 bases. CDR1 is SEHNR and CDR2 is FQNEAQ in the germline V gene (reference sequence). The CDR3 spans 15 residues. Unmatched junction bases numbered 8, after V lost 3 bases and J lost 3 bases. The CDR3 loop reads CASSFQGGSGYEQYF. Written as DNA, the CDR3 is TGTGCCAGCAGCTTCCAAGGGGGCAGTGGCTACGAGCAGTACTTC.

The rearrangement links TRBV19 to TRBJ1-2; D is unclear. The germline V and J ends were trimmed by 10 bases and 3 bases, with 15 bases remaining between them. The germline CDR1 and CDR2 sequences are LNHDA and SQIVND (reference sequence). This CDR3 has 13 residues. CDR3 coding DNA: TGTGCCACCGAGCCACGGGTAGACTATGGCTACACCTTC. Translating it yields CATEPRVDYGYTF.

The chain is built from TRBV29-1 and TRBJ1-2; TRBD1 agrees at 7 bases. V dropped 7 bases and J dropped 0; count of bases not matched to a gene: 8. The CDR3 consists of 14 residues. Germline assignment: CDR1 SQVTM and CDR2 ANQGSEA. CDR3 DNA sequence: TGCAGCGGCGGCGGGACAGACCCTAACTATGGCTACACCTTC. It codes for CSGGGTDPNYGYTF.

This chain links TRBV5-5 with TRBJ1-3, with 7 bases identical to TRBD1. CDR1 is SGHKS, CDR2 YYEKEE, per germline (reference sequence). Germline trimming cut 0 bases from V and 5 bases from J; bases unmatched to any gene: 2. The CDR3 sequence is 14 residues long. The chain's CDR3 is CASSLGQGRNTIYF. In DNA form, the CDR3 reads TGTGCCAGCAGCTTGGGACAGGGTAGAAACACCATATATTTT.

The V call is TRBV28, the J call TRBJ2-7; 9 nucleotides agree with TRBD2. Germline loops: CDR1 MDHEN, CDR2 SYDVKM. Losses at the gene ends were 4 bases for V and 0 bases for J; bases not matched to a gene: 1. CDR3 size: 14 residues. Here the CDR3 DNA reads TGTGCCAGCAGTTCAGCGGGAGGCTCCTACGAGCAGTACTTC. Residues: CASSSAGGSYEQYF.

This chain links TRBV30 with TRBJ1-1, with D possibly matching TRBD1 (5 bases). Germline CDR1 and CDR2: GTSNPN and SVGIG (reference sequence). V lost 1 base and J 5 bases, leaving 11 bases between the germline ends. This CDR3 region has 13 residues. The CDR3 reads CAWSGGGRTEAFF. In DNA form, the CDR3 reads TGTGCCTGGAGTGGGGGGGGGAGGACTGAAGCTTTCTTT.

V gene TRBV30 combines with J gene TRBJ2-3, with 12 bases matching TRBD2. CDR3 size: 15 residues. Looked up from germline, CDR1 is GTSNPN and CDR2 is SVGIG (reference sequence). Losses at the gene ends were 5 bases for V and 2 bases for J; bases not matched to a gene: 5. In DNA, the CDR3 is TGTGCCTGGCAACTAGCGGGGGGTGTCACAGATACGCAGTATTTT. Translated: CAWQLAGGVTDTQYF. The full variable domain, rest sourced from reference TRBV30 and TRBJ2-3, is SQTIHQWPATLVQPVGSPLSLECTVEGTSNPNLYWYRQAAGRGLQLLFYSVGIGQISSEVPQNLSASRPQDRQFILSSKKLLLSDSGFYLCAWQLAGGVTDTQYFGPGTRLTVL.

The J gene is TRBJ2-5, the V gene TRBV9, with unresolved D. Germline V gives CDR1 SGDLS, CDR2 YYNGEE. The germline V and J ends were trimmed by 0 bases and 5 bases, with 11 bases remaining between them. CDR3 length equals 14 residues. CDR3 in DNA: TGTGCCAGCAGCGTAGGGGCCTTCCTTGAGACCCAGTACTTC. Its protein is CASSVGAFLETQYF. Full variable domain (remainder filled in from reference TRBV9 and TRBJ2-5): DSGVTQTPKHLITATGQRVTLRCSPRSGDLSVYWYQQSLDQGLQFLIQYYNGEERAKGNILERFSAQQFPDLHSELNLSSLELGDSALYFCASSVGAFLETQYFGPGTRLLVL.

This clone was counted a few times. The gene calls are TRBV7-2 and TRBJ2-1, with TRBD2 matching 13 bases. The CDR3 has 15 amino acids. The germline V gene has CDR1 SGHTA and CDR2 FQGNSA. Trimming at V came to 0 bases and at J to 9 bases, leaving 2 bases not matched to a gene. CDR3 loop: CASSLALAGGREQFF. The CDR3 region has the DNA TGTGCCAGCAGCTTAGCACTAGCGGGGGGGCGTGAGCAGTTCTTC. Based on the CDR3 plus reference TRBV7-2 and TRBJ2-1, the full variable domain is GAGVSQSPSNKVTEKGKDVELRCDPISGHTALYWYRQSLGQGLEFLIYFQGNSAPDKSGLPSDRFSAERTGGSVSTLTIQRTQQEDSAVYLCASSLALAGGREQFFGPGTRLTVL.

This clone was observed a few times. The chain joins TRBV28 to TRBJ2-7; TRBD1 matches at 7 bases. Per the germline V gene, CDR1 is MDHEN and CDR2 is SYDVKM. The CDR3 contains 14 residues. The trim removed 6 bases at V and 3 bases at J, leaving 8 bases unmatched. The CDR3 DNA sequence: TGTGCCAGCAGCCTACAGGGGTTGAGCTACGAGCAGTACTTC. Residues: CASSLQGLSYEQYF. The whole variable domain, filled in from reference TRBV28 and TRBJ2-7, reads DVKVTQSSRYLVKRTGEKVFLECVQDMDHENMFWYRQDPGLGLRLIYFSYDVKMKEKGDIPEGYSVSREKKERFSLILESASTNQTSMYLCASSLQGLSYEQYFGPGTRLTVT.

The chain recombines TRBV6-5 with TRBJ1-5; the D gene is possibly TRBD1 (6 bases). Germline loops: CDR1 MNHEY, CDR2 SVGAGI. The CDR3 sequence is 13 residues long. The V gene lost 8 bases and the J gene lost 2 bases, with 10 bases spanning the gap. The CDR3 coding sequence is TGTGCCAGCCAGGGGTTCGGCAATCAGCCCCAGCATTTT. Amino acid sequence: CASQGFGNQPQHF.

V and J are TRBV28 and TRBJ2-7; D may be TRBD1 (6 bases). This CDR3 is 12 amino acids long. Trimming took off 8 bases at V and 2 bases at J, with 10 bases between the two ends. CDR1 is MDHEN, CDR2 SYDVKM, per germline. The CDR3 spells CASRAGAYEQYF. Here the CDR3 DNA reads TGTGCCAGCCGGGCAGGGGCCTACGAGCAGTACTTC.

This sequence joins TRBV5-1 and TRBJ1-1; TRBD1 agrees at 8 bases. There are 15 residues in the CDR3. Germline trimming cut 0 bases from V and 5 bases from J; bases unmatched to any gene: 6. CDR1 is SGHRS and CDR2 is YFSETQ in the germline V gene. The CDR3 region is CASSLGTGGVTEAFF. CDR3 coding DNA: TGCGCCAGCAGCTTGGGAACAGGGGGGGTGACTGAAGCTTTCTTT.

The rearrangement joins TRBV4-1 to TRBJ1-2; no reliable D call. This CDR3 has 14 residues. Trimming shortened V by 1 base and J by 4 bases, and 10 bases separated the two germline ends. Germline assignment: CDR1 MGHRA and CDR2 YSYEKL. The chain's CDR3 is CASSQVSPGYGYTF. CDR3 nucleotides: TGCGCCAGCAGCCAAGTGAGTCCCGGCTATGGCTACACCTTC.

This chain joins TRBV25-1 and TRBJ2-3, with 11 bases matching TRBD1. V was pared by 4 bases and J by 2 bases, with 5 bases of the junction left unmatched. This CDR3 has 16 residues. The germline gives CDR1 MGHDK, CDR2 SYGVNS. The CDR3 is CASSGRTGGFTDTQYF. In nucleotides, the CDR3 is TGTGCCAGCAGTGGACGGACAGGGGGCTTCACAGATACGCAGTATTTT.

This clone appeared a single time. The chain employs TRBV7-8 and TRBJ1-1; 7 bases are a match to TRBD1. Losses at the gene ends were 5 bases for V and 0 bases for J; bases not matched to a gene: 6. CDR3 size: 15 residues. Germline CDR1 is SGHVS and CDR2 is FQNEAQ. In nucleotides, the CDR3 is TGTGCCAGCAGCCGTGGAAGGGGGCTGAACACTGAAGCTTTCTTT. This gives the protein CASSRGRGLNTEAFF. The whole variable domain, remainder taken from reference TRBV7-8 and TRBJ1-1, is GAGVSQSPRYKVAKRGQDVALRCDPISGHVSLFWYQQALGQGPEFLTYFQNEAQLDKSGLPSDRFFAERPEGSVSTLKIQRTQQEDSAVYLCASSRGRGLNTEAFFGQGTRLTVV.

CDR3 coding DNA: TGTGCCAGCAGCCCGACCGCCAGCGGGGGAGCAGATACGCAGTATTTT. It specifies CASSPTASGGADTQYF. This chain links TRBV5-4 with TRBJ2-3; 8 bases line up with TRBD2. J lost 4 bases, V lost 4 bases, and 11 bases had no gene match. This CDR3 contains 16 residues. CDR1 SGHNT and CDR2 YYREEE come from the germline V gene (reference sequence).

The CDR3 DNA reads TGTGCGGCGGGTGGACAAGAGACCCAGTACTTC. Its translation is CAAGGQETQYF. The V and J genes are TRBV10-3 and TRBJ2-5, with D perhaps matching TRBD2 (5 bases). This CDR3 has 11 residues. From germline, CDR1 is ENHRY and CDR2 SYGVKD.

The CDR3 spells CASSPFRDQETQYF. CDR3 bases: TGTGCCAGCTCACCATTCAGGGACCAAGAGACCCAGTACTTC. The V and J genes are TRBV18 and TRBJ2-5; D may be TRBD1 (5 bases). Germline V CDR1 and CDR2: KGHSH, LQKENI. The ends were cut back, 2 bases at V and 0 bases at J, with 7 bases in the middle. The CDR3 length is 14 residues.

The chain employs TRBV19 and TRBJ1-1, with D uncertain. Trimming cost V 6 bases and J 1 base, with 9 bases left between them. In germline, CDR1 is LNHDA, CDR2 SQIVND (reference sequence). The CDR3 spans 13 residues. CDR3 protein: CASSRAGNTEAFF. The CDR3 DNA follows: TGTGCCAGTAGCCGGGCGGGGAACACTGAAGCTTTCTTT.

The sample holds a few counts of this clone. V gene TRBV21-1 combines with J gene TRBJ1-1; TRBD1 is taken as the D call from the table, unchecked against the DNA. TRBV21-1 is assigned pseudogene status. The CDR3 loop spans 13 amino acids. CDR3 region: CASNDRVDTEAFF. CDR3 sequence (DNA): TGTGCCAGCAACGACAGGGTTGACACTGAAGCTTTCTTT.